The 27 T cell receptor beta chains reported below all come from one sample, sequenced in a study of shared T cell receptors in the human thymus. Generated by immunoSEQ multiplex PCR, the TCRdb table keeps only in-frame clones and is missing some. The data show more than 550,000 clones, over 75% seen once. The sample was also linked to a second study, of human thymus T cells.

Sequenced sample: thymocytes. The receptors derive from a boy in the first two years of life with a congenital heart defect.

V gene TRBV7-8 combines with J gene TRBJ2-5; 9 nucleotides agree with TRBD2. Trimming cost V 5 bases and J 0 bases; bases outside gene matches: 7. Germline V gives CDR1 SGHVS, CDR2 FQNEAQ. This CDR3 spans 16 amino acids. The CDR3 DNA reads as TGTGCCAGCAGCCCATCTAGCGGGGTAAACCAAGAGACCCAGTACTTC. It specifies CASSPSSGVNQETQYF.

This chain links TRBV28 with TRBJ2-2, with 15 bases lining up with TRBD2. Germline lookup yields CDR1 MDHEN and CDR2 SYDVKM. CDR3 length: 17 residues. With 2 bases clipped from V and 8 bases from J, the junction kept 6 bases outside the gene matches. The CDR3 here is CASSLGSGTSGRGELFF. The CDR3 nucleotides are TGTGCCAGCAGTTTAGGTTCCGGGACTAGCGGGAGGGGGGAGCTGTTTTTT.

This clone was counted a single time. This chain joins TRBV5-1 and TRBJ2-3; D is possibly TRBD1 (6 bases). CDR3 length: 17 amino acids. The V end lost 0 bases, the J end lost 7 bases, and 21 bases lay between the germline ends. Germline V gives CDR1 SGHRS, CDR2 YFSETQ. The CDR3 spells CASSLAVTGLERNTQYF. CDR3 DNA sequence: TGCGCCAGCAGCTTGGCGGTCACAGGGCTGGAGAGAAATACGCAGTATTTT.

The gene calls are TRBV4-3 and TRBJ2-7, with 7 bases fitting TRBD2. This CDR3 region has 15 residues. V shed 0 bases, J shed 0 bases, and the junction held 2 bases outside the gene matches. Germline assignment: CDR1 LGHNA and CDR2 YSLEER. CDR3 bases: TGCGCCAGCAGCCAAGAACGCGGGAGCTCCTACGAGCAGTACTTC. It is translated as CASSQERGSSYEQYF.

The rearrangement links TRBV4-3 to TRBJ1-2; 7 bases fit TRBD1. Germline CDR1 LGHNA, CDR2 YSLEER. This CDR3 has 18 residues. V shed 1 base and J 5 bases; nucleotides not matched to a gene: 16. The CDR3 is CASSQGLAMTQGRYGYTF. The CDR3 coding sequence is TGCGCCAGCAGCCAAGGCCTGGCAATGACACAGGGGCGATATGGCTACACCTTC.

CDR3 in DNA: TGTGCCAGTATGCAGGTCTTGAACACTGAAGCTTTCTTT. Its translation: CASMQVLNTEAFF. The V call is TRBV19, the J call TRBJ1-1, with no clear D. Trimming took 7 bases from V and 0 from J, leaving 9 bases between them. The CDR3 totals 13 residues. Germline CDR1 and CDR2: LNHDA and SQIVND (reference sequence). Using reference TRBV19 and TRBJ1-1 for the parts outside the CDR3, the full variable domain is DGGITQSPKYLFRKEGQNVTLSCEQNLNHDAMYWYRQDPGQGLRLIYYSQIVNDFQKGDIAEGYSVSREKKESFPLTVTSAQKNPTAFYLCASMQVLNTEAFFGQGTRLTVV.

The chain employs TRBV18 and TRBJ2-5, with 7 bases aligning to TRBD2. The V gene end was trimmed by 4 bases and the J gene end by 3 bases; junction bases not matched to a gene: 20. The germline V gene encodes CDR1 KGHSH and CDR2 LQKENI. The CDR3 spans 19 residues. CDR3 loop: CASSRPPAIAGVAEETQYF. The CDR3 DNA reads as TGTGCCAGCTCACGACCACCGGCAATCGCGGGAGTAGCGGAAGAGACCCAGTACTTC.

V is TRBV4-3 and J is TRBJ1-2; D uncertain. The CDR3 runs 15 residues. Germline-derived CDR1 and CDR2 are LGHNA and YSLEER. Trimming stripped 4 bases from V and 2 bases from J, with 14 bases between. CDR3 in amino acids: CASSLEVIRNYGYTF. CDR3 coding DNA: TGCGCCAGCAGCCTAGAGGTTATCCGGAACTATGGCTACACCTTC.

The chain's CDR3 is CASSEWRFEANTEAFF. The CDR3 region has the DNA TGTGCCAGCAGTGAATGGAGGTTCGAGGCGAACACTGAAGCTTTCTTT. V is TRBV2 and J is TRBJ1-1, with D uncertain. Germline V gives CDR1 SNHLY, CDR2 FYNNEI. Trimming took off 2 bases at V and 1 base at J, with 14 bases between the two ends. The CDR3 consists of 16 residues.

V usage is TRBV4-3 and J usage is TRBJ2-2; TRBD2 aligns across 8 bases. The germline V gene encodes CDR1 LGHNA and CDR2 YSLEER. After removal of 1 base from V and 1 base from J, the junction contained 11 bases not matched to a gene. The CDR3 spans 19 residues. The CDR3 DNA follows: TGCGCCAGCAGCCAAGGAGGCCGGGAGGGTGAAAGGAACACCGGGGAGCTGTTTTTT. Encoded protein: CASSQGGREGERNTGELFF.

The chain employs TRBV28 and TRBJ2-7; perhaps TRBD2 as D (5 bases). The V gene's germline CDR1 is MDHEN and CDR2 SYDVKM. The CDR3 extends over 11 amino acids. Trimming pared 5 bases from V and 9 bases from J, leaving 11 bases between. CDR3 amino acids: CASSLRTLQYF. CDR3 sequence (DNA): TGTGCCAGCAGTCTACGGACTTTGCAGTACTTC.

The chain employs TRBV10-3 and TRBJ1-1, with 9 positions matching TRBD1. The germline V gene encodes CDR1 ENHRY and CDR2 SYGVKD. The junction had 18 bases not matched to a gene; V was cut back by 0 bases and J by 1 base. CDR3 length: 21 residues. The CDR3 protein is CAISESRNRDRETLSNTEAFF. The CDR3 nucleotides read TGTGCCATCAGTGAGTCGAGAAATCGGGACAGGGAGACGCTCTCGAACACTGAAGCTTTCTTT.

The CDR3 protein is CASSPPLLAGAYNEQFF. The DNA for the CDR3 is TGTGCCAGCAGTCCGCCTCTACTAGCGGGGGCTTACAATGAGCAGTTCTTC. The J gene is TRBJ2-1, the V gene TRBV27, with 11 bases fitting TRBD2. Trimming took 5 bases from V and 4 from J; bases not matched to a gene: 10. The CDR3 is made up of 17 amino acids. Per germline, CDR1 MNHEY and CDR2 SMNVEV (reference sequence).

The chain couples TRBV2 to TRBJ2-1; no firm D call. Trimming removed 7 bases at V and 1 base at J, with 20 bases between. Germline assignment: CDR1 SNHLY and CDR2 FYNNEI. The CDR3 consists of 17 residues. The CDR3 bases are TGTGCCAGCACCGATCTGCGCTATTCGGTTTCCTACAATGAGCAGTTCTTC. Amino acid sequence: CASTDLRYSVSYNEQFF. The full variable domain, with the rest looked up from reference TRBV2 and TRBJ2-1, is EPEVTQTPSHQVTQMGQEVILRCVPISNHLYFYWYRQILGQKVEFLVSFYNNEISEKSEIFDDQFSVERPDGSNFTLKIRSTKLEDSAMYFCASTDLRYSVSYNEQFFGPGTRLTVL.

As DNA, the CDR3 is TGCGCCAGCAGCCTAAAGACAGAAAAAGAGACCCAGTACTTC. Translated, it gives CASSLKTEKETQYF. J is TRBJ2-5 and V is TRBV5-1, with a possible D match to TRBD1 (5 bases). V gave up 4 bases and J gave up 3 bases, with 13 bases separating them. This CDR3 region has 14 residues. Germline lookup yields CDR1 SGHRS and CDR2 YFSETQ.

The chain joins TRBV2 to TRBJ1-1, with TRBD1 matching 11 bases. Looked up from germline, CDR1 is SNHLY and CDR2 is FYNNEI. The CDR3 is made up of 14 amino acids. The V segment lost 6 bases and the J segment 5 bases; nucleotides outside the gene matches: 5. The CDR3 bases are TGTGCCAGCAGCGCCGGGACAGGGGGGACTGAAGCTTTCTTT. As protein: CASSAGTGGTEAFF.

The gene calls are TRBV2 and TRBJ2-3, with 7 nucleotides matching TRBD1. The CDR3 runs 15 residues. Trimming at V came to 6 bases and at J to 0 bases, leaving 6 bases not matched to a gene. Germline V lookup: CDR1 SNHLY, CDR2 FYNNEI. The CDR3 protein is CASRLGGQSTDTQYF. The CDR3 nucleotides are TGTGCCAGCAGGTTAGGGGGACAGAGCACAGATACGCAGTATTTT.

This sequence joins TRBV5-4 and TRBJ2-1; possibly TRBD1 for D (7 bases). V dropped 4 bases and J dropped 2 bases, with 22 bases sitting between them. This CDR3 is 18 amino acids long. Germline V gives CDR1 SGHNT, CDR2 YYREEE (reference sequence). The DNA of the CDR3 is TGTGCCAGCAGCAAGGGACAGCTCGGGACTCATCCCTACAATGAGCAGTTCTTC. Its translation: CASSKGQLGTHPYNEQFF.

V usage is TRBV28 and J usage is TRBJ1-3; 8 nucleotides align to TRBD1. The V and J ends lost 10 bases and 2 bases, in that order; junction bases with no gene match: 10. Germline-derived CDR1 and CDR2 are MDHEN and SYDVKM. This CDR3 is built from 15 residues. The CDR3: CAIHGQGEPGNTIYF. In nucleotides, the CDR3 is TGTGCCATACACGGACAGGGAGAACCTGGAAACACCATATATTTT.

A few counts support this clone. The CDR3 sequence is CASSGGPNTEAFF. The CDR3 DNA reads TGTGCCAGCAGCGGGGGCCCGAACACTGAAGCTTTCTTT. The chain couples TRBV5-6 to TRBJ1-1; perhaps TRBD1 as D (6 bases). CDR1 is SGHDT and CDR2 is YYEEEE in the germline V gene. The V end lost 4 bases, the J end lost 1 base, and 8 bases lay between the germline ends. The CDR3 runs to 13 residues.

The chain has TRBV4-1 and TRBJ2-5; D possibly corresponds to TRBD2 (7 bases). Trimming pared 0 bases from V and 7 bases from J, leaving 27 bases between. Germline V gives CDR1 MGHRA, CDR2 YSYEKL. The CDR3 is made up of 19 amino acids. For the CDR3, the DNA is TGCGCCAGCAGCCAAGAGACGATGGGGCGGCGGGGGCCCCCAGGGACCCAGTACTTC. This encodes CASSQETMGRRGPPGTQYF.

The J gene is TRBJ2-3, the V gene TRBV15; perhaps TRBD2 as D (6 bases). Germline CDR1 and CDR2: LNHNV and YYDKDF (reference sequence). The V end was cut by 4 bases, the J end by 0 bases, with 11 bases between. The CDR3 covers 15 residues. CDR3 sequence (DNA): TGTGCCACCAGCACTAGGAGGGCAAGCACAGATACGCAGTATTTT. It encodes CATSTRRASTDTQYF.

The chain has TRBV28 and TRBJ2-1; 7 bases are shared with TRBD2. V trimming: 6 bases; J trimming: 7 bases; junction bases outside the gene matches: 9. This CDR3 has 14 residues. Per the germline V gene, CDR1 is MDHEN and CDR2 is SYDVKM. The CDR3 DNA reads as TGTGCCAGCAGGACCAGGCGAGCGGGAAATGAGCAGTTCTTC. Protein sequence: CASRTRRAGNEQFF.

The chain employs TRBV5-8 and TRBJ2-4; no firm D call. CDR3 size: 14 residues. Deletions cut 1 base from V and 8 bases from J, with 13 bases between. Per the germline V gene, CDR1 is SGHTS and CDR2 is YDEGEE. CDR3: CASSLSGRQDIQYF. In DNA, the CDR3 is TGTGCCAGCAGCTTGTCTGGGCGCCAGGACATTCAGTACTTC.

In this sample, this clone turned up once. The V gene is TRBV20-1, the J gene TRBJ2-1; tentative D call: TRBD1 (6 bases). This CDR3 spans 10 amino acids. CDR1 DFQATT and CDR2 SNEGSKA come from the germline V gene (reference sequence). V shed 5 bases and J shed 12 bases, with 11 bases lying between them. The CDR3 DNA follows: TGCAGTGCTGGGGGACATTCGCAGTTCTTC. This codes for CSAGGHSQFF.

V is TRBV27 and J is TRBJ1-1, with 7 bases matching TRBD1. V shed 7 bases, J shed 2 bases, and the junction held 7 bases outside the gene matches. The V gene's germline CDR1 is MNHEY and CDR2 SMNVEV (reference sequence). This CDR3 region has 14 residues. The CDR3 reads CASNLGQTNTEAFF. Here the CDR3 DNA reads TGTGCCAGCAACTTGGGACAGACCAACACTGAAGCTTTCTTT.

The rearrangement joins TRBV2 to TRBJ1-4; 8 nucleotides align to TRBD1. The germline CDR1 and CDR2 sequences are SNHLY and FYNNEI. V dropped 7 bases and J dropped 8; count of bases not matched to a gene: 9. The CDR3 length is 14 residues. DNA of the CDR3: TGTGCCAGCAAGGCGTCTGGACAGGGCGAAAAACTGTTTTTT. Its translation: CASKASGQGEKLFF.